Listed below are T cell receptor beta chains from one sample, sequenced in a study of T cell responses to AZD1222 COVID-19 vaccine. Only in-frame clones appear in the TCRdb table, and some are missing; sequencing was by immunoSEQ multiplex PCR. The sample lists about 120,000 clones, roughly 87% occurring once. Source: peripheral blood, taken on day 0 of AZD1222 vaccination. These receptors were obtained from an adult in good health. Both conserved end residues are part of each CDR3. The D gene is left open where the match is weak. Expanded clones are given a class, and other clones once, few, many or no size at all.

d_gene	abundance	v_gene	j_gene	CDR3nt	CDR3aa
TRBD2	few	TRBV3-1/TRBV3-2	TRBJ2-2	TGTGCCAGCAGCTGGACTAGGTCTACCGGGGAGCTGTTTTTT	CASSWTRSTGELFF
.	.	TRBV29-1	TRBJ2-7	TGCAGCATACTCAAACTGAGGGAAAGGACCTACGAGCAGTACTTC	CSILKLRERTYEQYF
.	.	TRBV4-2	TRBJ2-5	TGTGCCAGCAGCCCAACCGATTGGGAGACCCAGTACTTC	CASSPTDWETQYF
.	.	TRBV6-2/TRBV6-3	TRBJ2-1	TGTGCCAGCAGTTACGCTAGCAGGAACTACAATGAGCAGTTCTTC	CASSYASRNYNEQFF
.	once	TRBV7-9	TRBJ1-2	TGTGCCAGCAGCTTAGGGGGGGCGTTCTCTGGCTACACCTTC	CASSLGGAFSGYTF
TRBD1	.	TRBV3-1/TRBV3-2	TRBJ1-2	TGTGCCAGCAGGCATACAGGGGACTATGGCTACACCTTC	CASRHTGDYGYTF
.	.	TRBV5-1	TRBJ2-1	TGCGCCAGCAGCTTGGAAGACTCCTACAATGAGCAGTTCTTC	CASSLEDSYNEQFF
TRBD2	.	TRBV30	TRBJ2-2	TGTGCCTGGAGTGTAGAGTTCACTATTACGGGGGGTTCGAACACCGGGGAGCTGTTTTTT	CAWSVEFTITGGSNTGELFF
TRBD2	.	TRBV19	TRBJ2-2	TGTGCCAGTAGTGTTCGGACTAGCGGGAGGGTACGGAGCGGGGAGCTGTTTTTT	CASSVRTSGRVRSGELFF
.	few	TRBV5-1	TRBJ2-3	TGCGCCAGCAGCTCCAGCGGGTCCACAGATACGCAGTATTTT	CASSSSGSTDTQYF
.	.	TRBV7-2	TRBJ2-5	TGTGCCAGCAGCTTAGGTTGGGGCAAAGAGACCCAGTACTTC	CASSLGWGKETQYF
TRBD1	.	TRBV7-9	TRBJ1-1	TGTGCCAGCAGCGCGGACAGGCTTAGCACTGAAGCTTTCTTT	CASSADRLSTEAFF
TRBD2	.	TRBV6-2/TRBV6-3	TRBJ2-1	TGTGCCAGCAGTTACCTTAGCGGGCGCTCCTACAATGAGCAGTTCTTC	CASSYLSGRSYNEQFF
TRBD1	.	TRBV7-9	TRBJ2-7	TGTGCCAGCAGCTTAGGGACAGGGGGCTTCGAGCAGTACTTC	CASSLGTGGFEQYF
TRBD2	.	TRBV5-1	TRBJ2-7	TGCGCCAGCAGCTTGTCTCCGGGAGGCTCCTACGAGCAGTACTTC	CASSLSPGGSYEQYF
TRBD1	.	TRBV11-2	TRBJ1-6	TGTGCCAGCAGCTCGGGACAGGGGGCGAGATCACCCCTCCACTTT	CASSSGQGARSPLHF
.	.	TRBV7-8	TRBJ2-5	TGTGCCAGCAGCCCCCTCCGGGACGGGAAGACCCAGTACTTC	CASSPLRDGKTQYF
TRBD1	.	TRBV4-1	TRBJ2-7	TGCGCCAGCAGCCACGAAGACAGGGGGTCCCCCTACGAGCAGTACTTC	CASSHEDRGSPYEQYF
.	.	TRBV7-6	TRBJ2-1	TGTGCCAGCAGCTTGCAGCGGTACAATGAGCAGTTCTTC	CASSLQRYNEQFF
.	few	TRBV6-5	TRBJ1-6	TGTGCCAGCAGATTCAGGGGAGGTCCCCTCCACTTT	CASRFRGGPLHF
TRBD1	.	TRBV7-3	TRBJ2-7	TGTGCCAGCAGCCCACGAAGGACAGGGATCTACGAGCAGTACTTC	CASSPRRTGIYEQYF
TRBD1	.	TRBV6-6	TRBJ2-2	TGTGCCAGCAGTTACTCGGACAGGGGGAACACCGGGGAGCTGTTTTTT	CASSYSDRGNTGELFF
.	.	TRBV3-1/TRBV3-2	TRBJ1-1	TGTGCCAGCAGACAAGGCGTCGGGGGCCGGGCTTTCTTT	CASRQGVGGRAFF
.	.	TRBV7-9	TRBJ2-3	TGTGCCAGCAGCCCACCCCAGAGCACAGATACGCAGTATTTT	CASSPPQSTDTQYF
.	.	TRBV5-6	TRBJ2-1	TGTGCCAGCAGCCTGAGGACATGGGGGGTCTCCAAGCAGTTCTTC	CASSLRTWGVSKQFF
.	.	TRBV18	TRBJ1-4	TGTGCCAGCTCACCTTGGGACATCGGGGAAAAACTGTTTTTT	CASSPWDIGEKLFF
TRBD2	.	TRBV13	TRBJ2-1	TGTGCCAGCAGCTTAGGACCGCGGGGGGCTGAGCAGTTCTTC	CASSLGPRGAEQFF
.	.	TRBV30	TRBJ1-2	TGTGCCTGGAGCGGCGGAACAGGGCGCATCTATGGCTACACCTTC	CAWSGGTGRIYGYTF
.	.	TRBV7-2	TRBJ1-2	TGTGCCAGCAGCTTATCTCGGGGGCTGGATGGCTACACCTTC	CASSLSRGLDGYTF
.	once	TRBV15	TRBJ2-7	TGTGCCACCAGCAGAGATAGACACACAGCCTACGAGCAGTACTTC	CATSRDRHTAYEQYF
TRBD2	.	TRBV7-3	TRBJ2-3	TGTGCCAGCAGCAGAACTAGCGGGGGGGCAGATACGCAGTATTTT	CASSRTSGGADTQYF
TRBD1	.	TRBV5-4	TRBJ1-3	TGTGCCAGCAGCCGCCAGGGACAGGGGGTAATCGGAAACACCATATATTTT	CASSRQGQGVIGNTIYF
.	.	TRBV6-5	TRBJ1-5	TGTGCCAGCACCACACGGGGGGAAAGCAATCAGCCCCAGCATTTT	CASTTRGESNQPQHF
.	.	TRBV9	TRBJ1-3	TGTGCCAGCAGCGTAGAGCACAGGGCGGACACCATATATTTT	CASSVEHRADTIYF
.	few	TRBV11-2	TRBJ2-5	TGTGCCAGCAGCCCGGGGCCGTCATGGCAAGAGACCCAGTACTTC	CASSPGPSWQETQYF
.	once	TRBV18	TRBJ2-7	TGTGCCAGCTCACCCTGGACGGACTACGAGCAGTACTTC	CASSPWTDYEQYF
.	.	TRBV12-5	TRBJ1-6	TGTGCTAGTGGTCCCCCCTATTCACCCCTCCACTTT	CASGPPYSPLHF
TRBD2	.	TRBV18	TRBJ2-7	TGTGCCAGCTCACGAGAAGCGGGAGAGGGCTCCTACGAGCAGTACTTC	CASSREAGEGSYEQYF
.	.	TRBV12-3/TRBV12-4	TRBJ2-7	TGTGCCAGCAGTTCCCAGGGAATGGACGAGCAGTACTTC	CASSSQGMDEQYF
TRBD1	few	TRBV30	TRBJ1-2	TGTGCCTGGAGTCGGGCGACAGGGCGTCGAGGATATGGCTACACCTTC	CAWSRATGRRGYGYTF
TRBD1	.	TRBV7-6	TRBJ2-5	TGTGCCAGCAGCTTAACGGGACAGGGGCATCGGGAGACCCAGTACTTC	CASSLTGQGHRETQYF
TRBD1	.	TRBV7-2	TRBJ1-3	TGTGCCAGCAGTTTCACAGGGGGCGAAGGAAACACCATATATTTT	CASSFTGGEGNTIYF